Each of the 26 T cell receptor beta chains below was sequenced from the same sample in a study of blood T cells in healthy people across ages. Primed by a sample-barcoded 5' primer and a J-beta primer mix, a second PCR proceeded for about 7 to 12 cycles. TCRdb passed the 5' RACE reads through MiXCR, listing each CDR3 protein once. Of roughly 1,500,000 distinct CDR3 sequences in the sample, about 40% were seen once. Sequenced sample: blood. The source of these receptors is a woman in her late teens or twenties in good health.

V usage is TRBV25-1 and J usage is TRBJ2-2, with D hard to call. Trimming cost V 0 bases and J 6 bases, with 5 bases left between them. This CDR3 contains 13 residues. Germline CDR1 and CDR2: MGHDK and SYGVNS. CDR3 nucleotide sequence: TGTGCCAGCAGTGAATATAGGGCCGGGGAGCTGTTTTTT. Translation: CASSEYRAGELFF.

This chain uses TRBV7-2 with TRBJ2-5, with 8 bases matching TRBD2. The V and J ends lost 3 bases and 5 bases, in that order; junction bases with no gene match: 8. Per germline, CDR1 SGHTA and CDR2 FQGNSA. The CDR3 is 15 amino acids. The CDR3 DNA follows: TGTGCCAGCAGCTTTGCACTAGCGGTCGGTGAGACCCAGTACTTC. This sequence encodes CASSFALAVGETQYF.

The sample holds a few counts of this clonotype. V usage is TRBV7-9 and J usage is TRBJ1-2, with TRBD1 identical over 7 bases. Germline CDR1 and CDR2: SEHNR and FQNEAQ (reference sequence). Germline trimming cut 6 bases from V and 5 bases from J; bases unmatched to any gene: 12. The CDR3 is 15 amino acids. The DNA for the CDR3 is TGTGCCAGCAGGTCCCCCCGGGACAGTCATTATGGCTACACCTTC. This encodes CASRSPRDSHYGYTF.

The genes are TRBV9 and TRBJ2-2, with 9 bases identical to TRBD2. V was pared by 0 bases and J by 8 bases, with 8 bases of the junction left unmatched. Germline V gene data show CDR1 as SGDLS and CDR2 as YYNGEE. This CDR3 is built from 16 residues. CDR3 loop: CASSVVAGGAEGELFF. CDR3 coding DNA: TGTGCCAGCAGCGTAGTTGCGGGGGGGGCTGAAGGGGAGCTGTTTTTT. Full variable domain (outside the CDR3, taken from reference TRBV9 and TRBJ2-2): DSGVTQTPKHLITATGQRVTLRCSPRSGDLSVYWYQQSLDQGLQFLIQYYNGEERAKGNILERFSAQQFPDLHSELNLSSLELGDSALYFCASSVVAGGAEGELFFGEGSRLTVL.

The CDR3 protein is CASSQPGRFNEKLFF. CDR3 in DNA: TGTGCCAGCAGCCAACCGGGCCGTTTTAATGAAAAACTGTTTTTT. This chain connects TRBV27 to TRBJ1-4, with no clear D. CDR3 length equals 15 residues. V was cut by 6 bases and J by 4 bases, with 15 bases left in between. Germline CDR1 and CDR2: MNHEY and SMNVEV (reference sequence).

This clonotype was observed once. The CDR3: CASRLSYQVTEAFF. CDR3 coding DNA: TGTGCCAGCAGGCTCTCCTACCAAGTCACTGAAGCTTTCTTT. The chain has TRBV6-1 and TRBJ1-1, with D hard to call. CDR1 and CDR2 (germline): MNHNS, SASEGT. The V and J ends lost 6 bases and 4 bases respectively, with 15 bases between them. CDR3 length: 14 amino acids.

This clonotype was detected only a few times. The chain has TRBV11-2 and TRBJ1-2; TRBD1 matches at 9 bases. From germline, CDR1 is SGHAT and CDR2 FQNNGV. The CDR3 contains 16 residues. Unmatched junction bases numbered 7, after V lost 5 bases and J lost 0 bases. The CDR3 bases are TGTGCCAGCAGCCCTCTGGACAGGGGACCTAACTATGGCTACACCTTC. Translation gives CASSPLDRGPNYGYTF.

This clonotype has a handful of counts. The rearrangement uses TRBV6-1 and TRBJ2-3, with TRBD2 matching over 7 bases. The CDR3 loop spans 14 amino acids. Trimming cost V 7 bases and J 4 bases; bases outside gene matches: 8. Germline V lookup: CDR1 MNHNS, CDR2 SASEGT. CDR3 DNA sequence: TGTGCCAGCACGAGCGGGGCGGGCGCAGATACGCAGTATTTT. This translates into CASTSGAGADTQYF.

V usage is TRBV6-5 and J usage is TRBJ1-2; TRBD1 agrees at 12 bases. V dropped 6 bases and J dropped 5; count of bases not matched to a gene: 7. Germline loops: CDR1 MNHEY, CDR2 SVGAGI. The CDR3 spans 15 residues. In DNA form, the CDR3 reads TGTGCCAGCAGAAACAGGGGACAGGGGGCGTATGGCTACACCTTC. Encoded protein: CASRNRGQGAYGYTF.

This chain's CDR3 is CASSSFVGATNTEAFF. In DNA, the CDR3 is TGTGCCAGCAGCTCCTTCGTCGGGGCTACGAACACTGAAGCTTTCTTT. The chain recombines TRBV3-1 with TRBJ1-1, with D perhaps matching TRBD1 (5 bases). V dropped 5 bases and J dropped 1 base, with 17 bases sitting between them. Germline V gives CDR1 LGHDT, CDR2 YNNKEL (reference sequence). This CDR3 is built from 16 residues.

V and J are TRBV5-1 and TRBJ2-3; possibly TRBD2 for D (5 bases). Germline CDR1 and CDR2: SGHRS and YFSETQ. The CDR3 is 15 amino acids. Trimming left V 2 bases short and J 6 bases short, with 16 bases between. CDR3 residues: CASSLQTHTGDTQYF. The CDR3 DNA follows: TGCGCCAGCAGCTTACAGACTCACACGGGGGATACGCAGTATTTT.

The genes are TRBV11-2 and TRBJ2-1; D is uncertain. CDR1 is SGHAT, CDR2 FQNNGV, per germline. Trimming took 0 bases from V and 7 from J, leaving 10 bases between them. The length of the CDR3 is 14 residues. CDR3 bases: TGTGCCAGCAGCTTAGAATCTGTGAAGAATGAGCAGTTCTTC. This encodes CASSLESVKNEQFF.

There are a few counts of this clonotype. V and J are TRBV5-1 and TRBJ2-1, with TRBD1 matching 10 bases. There are 20 residues in the CDR3. CDR1 SGHRS and CDR2 YFSETQ come from the germline V gene. V shed 4 bases and J 1 base; nucleotides not matched to a gene: 17. The CDR3 sequence is CASSNQRQGARIGSYNEQFF. In DNA form, the CDR3 reads TGCGCCAGCAGCAACCAAAGACAGGGGGCGCGGATAGGATCCTACAATGAGCAGTTCTTC.

This clonotype was seen more than once but under ten times. This sequence joins TRBV3-1 and TRBJ2-6; D is tentatively TRBD1 or TRBD2 (5 bases each). CDR3 length: 16 amino acids. Deletions cut 0 bases from V and 0 bases from J, with 6 bases between. Per the germline V gene, CDR1 is LGHDT and CDR2 is YNNKEL (reference sequence). DNA of the CDR3: TGTGCCAGCAGCCAAGAGGGGGACTCTGGGGCCAACGTCCTGACTTTC. It specifies CASSQEGDSGANVLTF.

This clonotype was picked up a small number of times. The chain is built from TRBV7-2 and TRBJ2-5, with 12 bases fitting TRBD1. The V and J ends lost 4 bases and 2 bases, in that order; junction bases with no gene match: 11. CDR1 SGHTA and CDR2 FQGNSA come from the germline V gene. This CDR3 comprises 18 residues. The CDR3: CASSSWDRGPSIQETQYF. Written as DNA, the CDR3 is TGTGCCAGCAGCTCCTGGGACAGGGGGCCGAGTATTCAAGAGACCCAGTACTTC.

The chain couples TRBV12-3 or TRBV12-4 to TRBJ1-4; maybe TRBD1 (5 bases). V gave up 6 bases and J gave up 8 bases, with 19 bases separating them. The CDR3 runs to 15 residues. The CDR3 nucleotides read TGTGCCAGCAGCTCAGGGCGTTTGGGGGACGAAAAACTGTTTTTT. This codes for CASSSGRLGDEKLFF.

The DNA for the CDR3 is TGTGCCAGCAGCAAAAGGGCCGGGACAGCCGTTTACTCTGGGGCCAACGTCCTGACTTTC. Its protein is CASSKRAGTAVYSGANVLTF. The V and J genes are TRBV21-1 and TRBJ2-6; the listed D gene, TRBD1, was not tested against the DNA. TRBV21-1 is tagged as a pseudogene. This CDR3 has 20 amino acids.

CDR3 region: CASSWTGDLNQPQHF. For the CDR3, the DNA is TGTGCCAGCAGTTGGACAGGGGACCTCAATCAGCCCCAGCATTTT. The genes are TRBV27 and TRBJ1-5; 9 bases are a match to TRBD1. There are 15 residues in the CDR3. The germline V gene encodes CDR1 MNHEY and CDR2 SMNVEV (reference sequence). V was clipped by 4 bases and J by 3 bases; unmatched bases: 4.

This clonotype was counted between two and nine times. The chain employs TRBV7-9 and TRBJ1-2, with a tentative D call TRBD1 (5 bases). Germline-derived CDR1 and CDR2 are SEHNR and FQNEAQ (reference sequence). The length of the CDR3 is 15 residues. Trimming cost V 8 bases and J 4 bases, with 20 bases left between them. Written as DNA, the CDR3 is TGTGCCAGCCGTCCCGTTGGGGGGACTTTCTATGGCTACACCTTC. It codes for CASRPVGGTFYGYTF.

The J gene is TRBJ1-6, the V gene TRBV10-3; 9 bases match TRBD1. The ends lost 7 bases at V and 7 bases at J; junction bases unmatched: 8. The CDR3 sequence is 15 residues long. Germline CDR1 reads ENHRY; CDR2 reads SYGVKD. The CDR3 DNA sequence: TGTGCCATCACCGAATATGACAGGGGGAATTCACCCCTCCACTTT. Protein sequence: CAITEYDRGNSPLHF.

The J gene is TRBJ1-2, the V gene TRBV6-5, with TRBD1 identical over 7 bases. CDR3 length equals 14 residues. Per germline, CDR1 MNHEY and CDR2 SVGAGI. V was clipped by 5 bases and J by 4 bases; unmatched bases: 7. The chain's CDR3 is CASSVGGQPYGYTF. The CDR3 DNA reads as TGTGCCAGCAGTGTTGGGGGACAGCCCTATGGCTACACCTTC.

The V and J genes are TRBV15 and TRBJ2-5; D gene unclear. The CDR3 is made up of 12 amino acids. The V gene lost 4 bases and the J gene lost 5 bases, with 8 bases spanning the gap. Germline V gives CDR1 LNHNV, CDR2 YYDKDF (reference sequence). The CDR3 region is CATSTVPETQYF. CDR3 DNA sequence: TGTGCCACCAGCACGGTTCCGGAGACCCAGTACTTC.

In nucleotides, the CDR3 is TGTGCCAGCAGCTTAGCGGCCGGGGAAGTGGTCTATGGCTACACCTTC. This codes for CASSLAAGEVVYGYTF. V is TRBV7-9 and J is TRBJ1-2; D call uncertain. The CDR3 is 16 amino acids. V shed 0 bases and J shed 4 bases, with 15 bases lying between them. Germline CDR1 is SEHNR and CDR2 is FQNEAQ (reference sequence).

This chain connects TRBV4-1 to TRBJ2-7; TRBD1 matches 8 bases. CDR3 length: 15 residues. V lost 3 bases and J lost 4; bases outside the gene matches: 8. The V gene's germline CDR1 is MGHRA and CDR2 YSYEKL. The DNA for the CDR3 is TGCGCCAGCAGCCAGGAGCGACAGGGGTGGTACGAGCAGTACTTC. Translation gives CASSQERQGWYEQYF.

This clonotype was counted between two and nine times. The rearrangement links TRBV14 to TRBJ2-1, with D maybe TRBD2 (5 bases). Germline V gene lookup returns CDR1 SGHDN and CDR2 FVKESK. The CDR3 is 16 amino acids. The V end was cut by 4 bases, the J end by 3 bases, with 16 bases between. The CDR3 coding sequence is TGTGCCAGCAGCCGAGTTTCTGGACTCCTCTACAATGAGCAGTTCTTC. It yields the protein CASSRVSGLLYNEQFF.

Here the CDR3 reads CASSPAGDGTYEQYF. The CDR3, as DNA: TGTGCCAGCTCACCAGCTGGGGACGGAACCTACGAGCAGTACTTC. This chain links TRBV18 with TRBJ2-7; D may match TRBD1 or TRBD2 (5 bases each). V was clipped by 2 bases and J by 2 bases, with 13 bases between them. The CDR3 totals 15 residues. Germline V CDR1 and CDR2: KGHSH, LQKENI.